This T cell receptor (beta chain) is from a study of response to subunit inactivated influenza vaccine. TCRdb used MiXCR to reprocess the RT-PCR reads, holding one entry per CDR3 protein. Of 300,000 to 350,000 distinct CDR3 sequences listed, over 20% are singletons. The sequence was collected from a man between 45 and 75 years old who received an inactivated influenza vaccine. Sequencing used PBMCs from blood, obtained about 20 months after vaccination.

CDR3 coding DNA: TGTGCCAGCAGCCAAGATATCCGGGCCGGGTCCACAGATACGCAGTATTTT. Protein sequence: CASSQDIRAGSTDTQYF. The chain is built from TRBV4-2 and TRBJ2-3; no firm D call. The CDR3 sequence is 17 residues long. Germline V CDR1 and CDR2: LGHNA, YNFKEQ. V lost 0 bases, J lost 2 bases, and 15 bases lay in between.